This T cell receptor beta chain was profiled in a study of T cell changes during pregnancy in multiple sclerosis. Only a few counts were recorded for this clone. CDR1 MNHEY and CDR2 SVGAGI come from the germline V gene. V lost 6 bases to trimming and J lost 8 bases; unmatched junction nucleotides: 6. The CDR3 extends over 14 amino acids. Only in-frame clones appear in the TCRdb table, and some are missing; sequencing was by immunoSEQ multiplex PCR. This repertoire shows 90,000 to 150,000 clones, approximately 93% found once; its top ten account for 6% to 7%. The chain carries TRBV6-5 and TRBJ1-6, with TRBD1 matching over 8 bases. The sequencing here drew on peripheral blood, taken before pregnancy. This sequence was found in a female donor with multiple sclerosis, enrolled in a pregnancy study. CDR3: CASSRTGSHSPLHF. CDR3 coding DNA: TGTGCCAGCAGCCGGACAGGGTCCCATTCACCCCTCCACTTT.